This T cell receptor (beta chain) originates from a study of T cells after yellow fever vaccination. MiXCR, applied by TCRdb to the 5' RACE reads, yields one record per CDR3 protein. The sample lists 300,000 to 400,000 distinct CDR3 sequences, roughly 9.4% occurring once. This clonotype occurred a few times. Germline-derived CDR1 and CDR2 are SGHVS and FQNEAQ. Deletions cut 1 base from V and 0 bases from J, with 7 bases between. CDR3 size: 16 residues. The gene calls are TRBV7-8 and TRBJ1-6; maybe TRBD1 (5 bases). The sample consisted of PBMCs, taken on the day of the first yellow fever vaccination. The clonotype originates from a man younger than 35 who received the YFV17D yellow fever vaccine. The CDR3 DNA is TGTGCCAGCAGCTTAGGGGGGAGCTCCTATAATTCACCCCTCCACTTT. Translating it yields CASSLGGSSYNSPLHF.